This T cell receptor beta chain was recovered during a study of somatic mutations in cytotoxic T cells in rheumatoid arthritis. Method: immunoSEQ multiplex PCR; TCRdb's copy keeps in-frame clones and lacks some. The table shows 25,000 to 30,000 clones, with just under 75% occurring only once. Comment on this clone: Its target is unknown.

CDR1 LGHNA and CDR2 YNFKEQ come from the germline V gene. Trimming stripped 1 base from V and 7 bases from J, with 13 bases between. This CDR3 comprises 15 residues. Study-wide points: Statistically, CD8+ T-cell clonality was not significantly distinct between individuals with rheumatoid arthritis and age-matched healthy controls.

V and J are TRBV4-2 and TRBJ2-2; maybe TRBD2 (6 bases). The TCR originated in a woman between 18 and 29 years old in good health. Sequencing was carried out using CD8+ T cells sorted from blood. CDR3 sequence reads: CASSQAGGPGGELFF. In DNA form, the CDR3 reads TGTGCCAGCAGCCAAGCCGGAGGGCCGGGCGGGGAGCTGTTTTTT.